Listed here are 17 T cell receptor beta chains from one sample, sequenced in a study of cytomegalovirus exposure and HLA in healthy donors. Measured with immunoSEQ multiplex PCR; TCRdb has only the in-frame clones, and not every one. The sample consists of 150,000 or so clones, 75% to 90% of them appearing once. Input material: PBMCs. Receptors were obtained from a man aged 18 to 29 in good health and CMV-seropositive.

The rearrangement uses TRBV29-1 and TRBJ2-7; TRBD2 might be the D (6 bases). Per germline, CDR1 SQVTM and CDR2 ANQGSEA. The CDR3 totals 12 residues. The ends were cut back, 6 bases at V and 4 bases at J, with 13 bases in the middle. Here the CDR3 reads CSVGGTDYEQYF. The DNA for the CDR3 is TGCAGCGTCGGAGGGACGGATTACGAGCAGTACTTC.

This clone was seen a few times. The chain uses TRBV19 and TRBJ1-1; possibly TRBD1 for D (6 bases). Per the germline V gene, CDR1 is LNHDA and CDR2 is SQIVND (reference sequence). Trimming left V 5 bases short and J 7 bases short, with 14 bases between. The CDR3 is 13 amino acids. The CDR3 reads CASSLQGISEAFF. CDR3 nucleotide sequence: TGTGCCAGTAGTCTACAGGGAATCAGTGAAGCTTTCTTT.

This chain joins TRBV28 and TRBJ1-2, with 12 bases lining up with TRBD1. Trimming cost V 0 bases and J 7 bases; bases outside gene matches: 3. This CDR3 comprises 15 residues. Germline V gives CDR1 MDHEN, CDR2 SYDVKM. CDR3 loop: CASSLWGQGAFGYTF. The CDR3 nucleotides are TGTGCCAGCAGTTTATGGGGACAGGGGGCTTTTGGCTACACCTTC.

This chain links TRBV5-1 with TRBJ2-1; a weak D match, TRBD2 (5 bases). CDR3 length: 14 amino acids. CDR1 is SGHRS and CDR2 is YFSETQ in the germline V gene. Trimming removed 4 bases from V and 15 bases from J, with 23 bases in between. The CDR3 is CASSHGNFRFRRFF. The DNA for the CDR3 is TGCGCCAGCAGCCACGGGAATTTCCGGTTTCGGAGGTTCTTC.

This clone was recorded a few times. The V and J genes are TRBV6-6 and TRBJ2-7; D not certain. V lost 7 bases, J lost 2 bases, and 12 bases lay in between. CDR3 length equals 13 residues. Germline CDR1 and CDR2: MNHNY and SVGAGI (reference sequence). CDR3 protein: CASTLGRTYEQYF. CDR3 DNA sequence: TGTGCCAGCACCCTTGGGCGCACCTACGAGCAGTACTTC.

The CDR3 bases are TGTGCCAGCAGCTATCAGGGGGGAGGCTACACCTTC. Translating it yields CASSYQGGGYTF. The rearrangement joins TRBV11-2 to TRBJ1-2; 7 nucleotides agree with TRBD1. There are 12 residues in the CDR3. The junction had 4 bases not matched to a gene; V was cut back by 4 bases and J by 8 bases. Germline V gene data show CDR1 as SGHAT and CDR2 as FQNNGV. The whole variable domain, filled in from reference TRBV11-2 and TRBJ1-2, reads EAGVAQSPRYKIIEKRQSVAFWCNPISGHATLYWYQQILGQGPKLLIQFQNNGVVDDSQLPKDRFSAERLKGVDSTLKIQPAKLEDSAVYLCASSYQGGGYTFGSGTRLTVV.

V gene TRBV4-1 combines with J gene TRBJ2-5; 12 bases agree with TRBD2. The CDR3 sequence is 15 residues long. Unmatched junction bases numbered 4, after V lost 4 bases and J lost 4 bases. Germline CDR1 MGHRA, CDR2 YSYEKL. The CDR3 loop reads CASSLTSGGRETQYF. The CDR3 coding sequence is TGCGCCAGCAGCCTGACTAGCGGGGGCCGAGAGACCCAGTACTTC.

This clone was seen a single time. The rearrangement joins TRBV5-8 to TRBJ1-2, with D unresolved. The CDR3 runs to 17 residues. The V gene's germline CDR1 is SGHTS and CDR2 YDEGEE. V lost 1 base to trimming and J lost 3 bases, with 19 bases between them. The CDR3 reads CASSLSALSTGDYGYTF. For the CDR3, the DNA is TGTGCCAGCAGCTTGTCTGCCCTCTCAACTGGAGACTATGGCTACACCTTC.

The V and J genes are TRBV30 and TRBJ2-3, with a weak D call TRBD2 (5 bases). The CDR3 length is 11 residues. V was shortened by 5 bases and J by 8 bases, with 11 bases between the two germline ends. Germline values: CDR1 GTSNPN, CDR2 SVGIG (reference sequence). The CDR3 coding sequence is TGTGCCTGGGGCTATGCGGGTACGCAGTATTTT. Protein product: CAWGYAGTQYF.

The chain is built from TRBV5-6 and TRBJ2-3, with TRBD2 matching 8 bases. After removal of 7 bases from V and 8 bases from J, the junction contained 12 bases not matched to a gene. The CDR3 covers 14 residues. Germline V gene sequence: CDR1 SGHDT, CDR2 YYEEEE. In DNA form, the CDR3 reads TGTGCCAGCCATAGCGGGGCTGCGATTGCTACGCAGTATTTT. It codes for CASHSGAAIATQYF.

V gene TRBV5-1 combines with J gene TRBJ2-1, with 8 bases matching TRBD2. The ends lost 0 bases at V and 8 bases at J; junction bases unmatched: 7. The CDR3 spans 15 residues. Germline V CDR1 and CDR2: SGHRS, YFSETQ. CDR3 protein: CASSLVAGKIDEQFF. CDR3 sequence (DNA): TGCGCCAGCAGCTTGGTAGCGGGGAAGATCGATGAGCAGTTCTTC.

The chain links TRBV7-9 to TRBJ2-5; TRBD2 matches 10 bases. With 3 bases clipped from V and 5 bases from J, the junction kept 6 bases outside the gene matches. The CDR3 has 15 amino acids. The germline V gene has CDR1 SEHNR and CDR2 FQNEAQ (reference sequence). The CDR3 sequence: CASSLERGGLETQYF. Here the CDR3 DNA reads TGTGCCAGCAGCTTGGAGCGGGGGGGCCTGGAGACCCAGTACTTC.

This chain joins TRBV30 and TRBJ1-2; D may be TRBD1 (5 bases). The germline V gene encodes CDR1 GTSNPN and CDR2 SVGIG (reference sequence). This CDR3 has 14 amino acids. V was clipped by 2 bases and J by 1 base, with 11 bases between them. The CDR3 protein is CAWSRQGGNYGYTF. CDR3 sequence (DNA): TGTGCCTGGAGTCGGCAGGGAGGTAACTATGGCTACACCTTC.

The rearrangement links TRBV2 to TRBJ1-3; TRBD1 might be the D (6 bases). In germline, CDR1 is SNHLY, CDR2 FYNNEI. There are 15 residues in the CDR3. V lost 6 bases to trimming and J lost 4 bases, with 16 bases between them. As DNA, the CDR3 is TGTGCCAGCAGGGATAGACAGGCGCAGGGAAACACCATATATTTT. Its protein is CASRDRQAQGNTIYF.

This clone was recorded once. V usage is TRBV6-6 and J usage is TRBJ2-3; 10 bases map to TRBD2. CDR1 is MNHNY and CDR2 is SVGAGI in the germline V gene (reference sequence). CDR3 length equals 15 residues. V lost 5 bases and J lost 6; bases outside the gene matches: 8. The CDR3 DNA reads as TGTGCCAGCAGTCCCAGCGGGAGGGGGTCGGATACGCAGTATTTT. Translation gives CASSPSGRGSDTQYF.

V is TRBV7-8 and J is TRBJ2-7; 9 bases agree with TRBD1. The CDR3 totals 17 residues. V trimming: 2 bases; J trimming: 0 bases; junction bases outside the gene matches: 8. Germline values: CDR1 SGHVS, CDR2 FQNEAQ. CDR3 region: CASSLNPGTGLSYEQYF. CDR3 bases: TGTGCCAGCAGCTTAAACCCCGGGACAGGGCTCTCCTACGAGCAGTACTTC.

The chain combines TRBV5-4 with TRBJ2-2; D is ambiguous. V dropped 8 bases and J dropped 3 bases, with 8 bases sitting between them. The CDR3 has 12 residues. CDR1 and CDR2 (germline): SGHNT, YYREEE (reference sequence). The CDR3: CASKRDTGELFF. Written as DNA, the CDR3 is TGTGCCAGTAAACGGGACACCGGGGAGCTGTTTTTT.